A selection of T cell receptor beta chains follows, all from one sample in a study of metastatic and nonmetastatic thyroid tumors. TCRdb re-clonotyped the PCR reads through MiXCR. The sample records about 11,000 clones, 35% to 45% being singletons. The sequenced sample consisted of tumor tissue. These receptors were taken from a female donor with papillary thyroid cancer or a benign thyroid nodule (not recorded which). Some clones in this sample may be carry-over from other donors' samples. Both conserved end residues are part of each CDR3.

v_call	cdr3_length	j_call	cdr3_aa
TRBV7-9	14	TRBJ2-2	CASLTKSATGELFF
TRBV7-2	15	TRBJ2-2	CASRPTSSNTGELFF
TRBV6-1	14	TRBJ2-7	CASSEGTGGYEQYF
TRBV11-2	14	TRBJ2-7	CASSLAPDGYEQYF
TRBV10-3	14	TRBJ1-1	CAISVFPGDTGAFF
TRBV5-1	18	TRBJ1-3	CASSLVFGGRNSGNTIYF
TRBV9	15	TRBJ1-3	CASSVAQGKGNTIYF
TRBV6-6	16	TRBJ1-2	CASSYAWGRGSYGYTF
TRBV25-1	12	TRBJ2-7	CAARDRVYEQYF
TRBV12-3/TRBV12-4	13	TRBJ2-1	CASSLRRYNEQFF
TRBV6-1	15	TRBJ2-3	CASSSGGAGTDTQYF
TRBV5-1	16	TRBJ2-6	CASSARPGEGANVLTF
TRBV20-1	13	TRBJ1-1	CSERTVRRTEAFF
TRBV6-2/TRBV6-3	11	TRBJ1-1	CASFGGTEAFF
TRBV2	13	TRBJ1-3	CASSQGSGNTIYF
TRBV6-1	17	TRBJ2-2	CASSERRDRAWGGELFF
TRBV5-1	15	TRBJ2-7	CASSFSGRGRGEQYF
TRBV6-2/TRBV6-3	11	TRBJ2-7	CASSYAYEQYF
TRBV28	15	TRBJ1-6	CASKDFRAQGSPLHF
TRBV6-2/TRBV6-3	12	TRBJ1-2	CASSLGDYGYTF
TRBV6-2/TRBV6-3	11	TRBJ2-7	CASYSGSEQYF
TRBV18	15	TRBJ2-2	CASSPNSFPSGELFF
TRBV20-1	14	TRBJ1-1	CSASETPTNTEAFF
TRBV10-2	16	TRBJ2-7	CASSESAGLLSYEQYF
TRBV28	15	TRBJ2-2	CASSLPEKNTGELFF
TRBV6-1	14	TRBJ2-7	CASRGSWGTYEQYF
TRBV6-1	13	TRBJ1-1	CASLLVGSTEAFF
TRBV9	17	TRBJ2-1	CASSVEGRQSSYNEQFF
TRBV11-1	17	TRBJ2-1	CASSSQDGEGSDNEQFF
TRBV28	14	TRBJ2-2	CASSRTSASGELFF
TRBV6-2/TRBV6-3	15	TRBJ2-7	CASTYLGPNSYEQYF
TRBV6-1	13	TRBJ2-7	CASSRHQGFEQYF
TRBV28	14	TRBJ2-3	CASSTGLRSDTQYF
TRBV12-3/TRBV12-4	11	TRBJ2-1	CASSRLDEQFF
TRBV19	13	TRBJ1-1	CASTLIGGTKAFF
TRBV11-2	14	TRBJ2-2	CASSRGQGTGELFF
TRBV12-3/TRBV12-4	13	TRBJ1-6	CASSLNTGSPLHF
TRBV2	12	TRBJ1-1	CASSPNRVEAFF
TRBV28	15	TRBJ1-6	CASSPPGRGDSPLHF
TRBV6-1	13	TRBJ1-2	CASSPGGNYGYTF
TRBV6-1	14	TRBJ2-2	CASKGGTITGELFF
TRBV7-8	14	TRBJ2-1	CASSAGLVLDEQFF
TRBV9	15	TRBJ2-3	CASSVVPRRTDTQYF
TRBV9	11	TRBJ2-5	CASSGGQTQYF
TRBV6-4	14	TRBJ2-3	CASSDSRGADTQYF
TRBV19	15	TRBJ2-1	CASSMGDGPYNEQFF
TRBV6-5	13	TRBJ2-2	CTSSYGRFGELFF
TRBV2	13	TRBJ2-1	CASRRGPTNEQFF
TRBV6-4	14	TRBJ2-2	CASSQQGDTGELFF
TRBV5-1	18	TRBJ2-3	CASSATSGGASAADTQYF
TRBV6-1	14	TRBJ1-2	CASRPTGTNYGYTF
TRBV12-5	15	TRBJ2-1	CASGLGQGNYNEQFF
TRBV18	15	TRBJ1-5	CASSPPQGSNQPQHF